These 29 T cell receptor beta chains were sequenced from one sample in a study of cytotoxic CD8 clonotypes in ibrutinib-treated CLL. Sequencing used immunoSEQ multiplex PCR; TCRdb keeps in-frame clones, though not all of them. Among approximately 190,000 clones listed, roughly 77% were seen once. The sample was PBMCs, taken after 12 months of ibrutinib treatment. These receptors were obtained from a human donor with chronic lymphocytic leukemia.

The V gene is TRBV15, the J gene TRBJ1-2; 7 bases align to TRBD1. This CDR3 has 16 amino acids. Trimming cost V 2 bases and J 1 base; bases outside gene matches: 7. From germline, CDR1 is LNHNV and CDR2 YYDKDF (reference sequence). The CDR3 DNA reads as TGTGCCACCAGCAGAAGCAGGGGGAATTTTAACTATGGCTACACCTTC. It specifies CATSRSRGNFNYGYTF.

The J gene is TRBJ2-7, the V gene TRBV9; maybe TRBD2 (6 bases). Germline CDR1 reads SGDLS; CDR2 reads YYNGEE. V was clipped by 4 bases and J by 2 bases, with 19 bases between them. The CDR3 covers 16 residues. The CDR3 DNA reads TGTGCCAGCAGCCGTGAAGGTAGCGGAGTCGCCTACGAGCAGTACTTC. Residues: CASSREGSGVAYEQYF.

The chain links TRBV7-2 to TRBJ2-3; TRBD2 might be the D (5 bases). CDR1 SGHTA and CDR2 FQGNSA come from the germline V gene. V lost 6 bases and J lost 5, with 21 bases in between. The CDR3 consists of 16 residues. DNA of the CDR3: TGTGCCAGCAGGCAACCTCTTGGCCCGGGGAGAGATACGCAGTATTTT. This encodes CASRQPLGPGRDTQYF.

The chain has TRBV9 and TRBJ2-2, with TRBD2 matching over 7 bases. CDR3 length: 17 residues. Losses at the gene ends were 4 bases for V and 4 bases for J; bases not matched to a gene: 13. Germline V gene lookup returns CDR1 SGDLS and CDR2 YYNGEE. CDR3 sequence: CASSPRGGSVGTGELFF. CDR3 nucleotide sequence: TGTGCCAGCAGCCCCCGCGGGGGTTCGGTGGGCACCGGGGAGCTGTTTTTT.

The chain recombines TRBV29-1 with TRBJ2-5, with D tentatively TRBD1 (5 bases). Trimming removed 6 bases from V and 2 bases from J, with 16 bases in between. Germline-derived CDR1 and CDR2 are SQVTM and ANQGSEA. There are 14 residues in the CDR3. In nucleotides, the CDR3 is TGCAGCGTCCAACTCCAGGGTAGGCAAGAGACCCAGTACTTC. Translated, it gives CSVQLQGRQETQYF. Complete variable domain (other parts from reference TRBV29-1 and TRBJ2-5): SAVISQKPSRDICQRGTSLTIQCQVDSQVTMMFWYRQQPGQSLTLIATANQGSEATYESGFVIDKFPISRPNLTFSTLTVSNMSPEDSSIYLCSVQLQGRQETQYFGPGTRLLVL.

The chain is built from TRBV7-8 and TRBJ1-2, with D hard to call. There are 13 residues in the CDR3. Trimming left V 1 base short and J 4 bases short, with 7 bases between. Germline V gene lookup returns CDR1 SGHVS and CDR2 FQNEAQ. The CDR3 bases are TGTGCCAGCAGCTTAGGGTCGACCTATGGCTACACCTTC. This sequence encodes CASSLGSTYGYTF.

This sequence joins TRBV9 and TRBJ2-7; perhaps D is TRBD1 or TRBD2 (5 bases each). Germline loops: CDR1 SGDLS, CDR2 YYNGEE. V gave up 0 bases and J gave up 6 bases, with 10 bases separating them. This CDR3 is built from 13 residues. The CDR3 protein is CASSVGGAGEQYF. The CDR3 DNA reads TGTGCCAGCAGCGTAGGTGGGGCGGGCGAGCAGTACTTC.

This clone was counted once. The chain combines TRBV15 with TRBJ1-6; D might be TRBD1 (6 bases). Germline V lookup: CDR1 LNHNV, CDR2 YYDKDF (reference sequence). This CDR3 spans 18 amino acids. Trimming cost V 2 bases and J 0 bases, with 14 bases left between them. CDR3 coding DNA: TGTGCCACCAGCAGAAAGCCAGGGGCTAGCTCCTATAATTCACCCCTCCACTTT. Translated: CATSRKPGASSYNSPLHF.

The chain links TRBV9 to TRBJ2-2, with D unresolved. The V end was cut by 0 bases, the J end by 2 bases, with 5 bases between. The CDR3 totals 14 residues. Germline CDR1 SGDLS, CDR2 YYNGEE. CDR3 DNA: TGTGCCAGCAGCGTAGATCTCAACACCGGGGAGCTGTTTTTT. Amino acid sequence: CASSVDLNTGELFF.

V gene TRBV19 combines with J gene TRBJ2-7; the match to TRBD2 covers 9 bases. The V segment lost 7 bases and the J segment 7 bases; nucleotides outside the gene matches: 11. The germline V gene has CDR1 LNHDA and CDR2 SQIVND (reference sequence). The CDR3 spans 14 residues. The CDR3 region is CASNPGAGGTEQYF. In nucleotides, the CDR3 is TGTGCCAGTAACCCGGGAGCGGGGGGAACAGAGCAGTACTTC.

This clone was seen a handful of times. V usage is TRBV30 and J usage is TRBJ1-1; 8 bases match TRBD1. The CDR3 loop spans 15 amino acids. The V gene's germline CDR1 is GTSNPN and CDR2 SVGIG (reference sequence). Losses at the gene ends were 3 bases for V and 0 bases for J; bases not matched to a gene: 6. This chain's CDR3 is CAWRGGTGLNTEAFF. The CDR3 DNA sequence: TGTGCCTGGAGAGGCGGGACAGGTTTGAACACTGAAGCTTTCTTT.

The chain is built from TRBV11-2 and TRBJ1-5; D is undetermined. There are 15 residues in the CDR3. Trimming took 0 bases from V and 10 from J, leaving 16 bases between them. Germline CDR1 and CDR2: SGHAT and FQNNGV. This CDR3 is CASSLDLMGSFPQHF. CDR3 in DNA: TGTGCCAGCAGCTTAGATCTGATGGGGTCCTTTCCCCAGCATTTT.

In DNA form, the CDR3 reads TGTGCCAGTGGGGACAGAGCAGGGTCACCCCTCCACTTT. It specifies CASGDRAGSPLHF. The V and J genes are TRBV19 and TRBJ1-6; 7 bases are a match to TRBD1. The germline CDR1 and CDR2 sequences are LNHDA and SQIVND (reference sequence). There are 13 residues in the CDR3. With 8 bases clipped from V and 10 bases from J, the junction kept 8 bases outside the gene matches.

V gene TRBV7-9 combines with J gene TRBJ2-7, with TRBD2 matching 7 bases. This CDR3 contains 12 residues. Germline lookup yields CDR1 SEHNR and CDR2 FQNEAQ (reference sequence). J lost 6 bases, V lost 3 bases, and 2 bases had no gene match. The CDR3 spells CASSFGGSEQYF. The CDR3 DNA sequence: TGTGCCAGCAGCTTCGGGGGGAGCGAGCAGTACTTC.

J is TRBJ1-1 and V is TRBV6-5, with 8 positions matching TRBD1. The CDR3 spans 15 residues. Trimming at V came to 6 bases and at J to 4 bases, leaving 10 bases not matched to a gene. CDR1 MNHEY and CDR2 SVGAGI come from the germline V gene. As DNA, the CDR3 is TGTGCCAGCAGCTTTCCGACAGGGGTTCCCACTGAAGCTTTCTTT. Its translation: CASSFPTGVPTEAFF.

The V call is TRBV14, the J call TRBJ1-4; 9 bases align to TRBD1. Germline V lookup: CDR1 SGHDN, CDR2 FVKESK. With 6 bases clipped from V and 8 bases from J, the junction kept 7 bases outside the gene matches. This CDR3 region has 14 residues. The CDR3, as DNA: TGTGCCAGCAGATCGGACAGGGGAGGGGAAAAACTGTTTTTT. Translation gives CASRSDRGGEKLFF. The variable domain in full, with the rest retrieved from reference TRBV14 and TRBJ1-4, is EAGVTQFPSHSVIEKGQTVTLRCDPISGHDNLYWYRRVMGKEIKFLLHFVKESKQDESGMPNNRFLAERTGGTYSTLKVQPAELEDSGVYFCASRSDRGGEKLFFGSGTQLSVL.

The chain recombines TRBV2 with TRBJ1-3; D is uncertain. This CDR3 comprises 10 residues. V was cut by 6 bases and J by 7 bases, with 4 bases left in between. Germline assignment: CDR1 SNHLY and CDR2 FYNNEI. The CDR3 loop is CASSRNTIYF. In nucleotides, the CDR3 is TGTGCCAGCAGCCGGAACACCATATATTTT.

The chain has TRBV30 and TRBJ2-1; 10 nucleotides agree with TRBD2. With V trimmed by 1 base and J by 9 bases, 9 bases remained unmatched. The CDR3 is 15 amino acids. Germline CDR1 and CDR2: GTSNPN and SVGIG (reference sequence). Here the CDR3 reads CAWSETGLASGEQFF. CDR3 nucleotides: TGTGCCTGGAGTGAAACGGGACTAGCGTCTGGTGAGCAGTTCTTC. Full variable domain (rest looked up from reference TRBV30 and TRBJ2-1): SQTIHQWPATLVQPVGSPLSLECTVEGTSNPNLYWYRQAAGRGLQLLFYSVGIGQISSEVPQNLSASRPQDRQFILSSKKLLLSDSGFYLCAWSETGLASGEQFFGPGTRLTVL.

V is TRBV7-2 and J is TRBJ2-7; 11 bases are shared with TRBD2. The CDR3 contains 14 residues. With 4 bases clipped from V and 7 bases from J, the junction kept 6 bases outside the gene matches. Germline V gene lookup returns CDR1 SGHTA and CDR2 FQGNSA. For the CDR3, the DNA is TGTGCCAGCAGCTCCAGACTAGCGGGAAATGAGCAGTACTTC. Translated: CASSSRLAGNEQYF.

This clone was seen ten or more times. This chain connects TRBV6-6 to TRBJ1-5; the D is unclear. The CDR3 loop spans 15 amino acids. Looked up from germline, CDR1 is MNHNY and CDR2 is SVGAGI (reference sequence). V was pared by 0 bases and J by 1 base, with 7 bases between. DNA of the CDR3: TGTGCCAGCAGTTACTCAGGGCAGAGCAATCAGCCCCAGCATTTT. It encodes CASSYSGQSNQPQHF.

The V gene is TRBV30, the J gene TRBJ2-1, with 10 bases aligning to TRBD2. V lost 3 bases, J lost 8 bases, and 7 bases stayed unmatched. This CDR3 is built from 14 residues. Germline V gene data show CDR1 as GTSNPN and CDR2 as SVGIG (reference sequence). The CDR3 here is CAWSRAGGPDEQFF. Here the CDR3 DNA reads TGTGCCTGGAGCCGAGCGGGAGGGCCAGATGAGCAGTTCTTC.

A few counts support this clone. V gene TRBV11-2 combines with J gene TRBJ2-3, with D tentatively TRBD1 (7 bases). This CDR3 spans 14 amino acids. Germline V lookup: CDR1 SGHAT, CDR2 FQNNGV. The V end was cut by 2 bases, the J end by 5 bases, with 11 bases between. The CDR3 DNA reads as TGTGCCAGCAGCTTACCCCAGGGGGGAGATACGCAGTATTTT. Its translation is CASSLPQGGDTQYF. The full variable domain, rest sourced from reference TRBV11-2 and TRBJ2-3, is EAGVAQSPRYKIIEKRQSVAFWCNPISGHATLYWYQQILGQGPKLLIQFQNNGVVDDSQLPKDRFSAERLKGVDSTLKIQPAKLEDSAVYLCASSLPQGGDTQYFGPGTRLTVL.

The CDR3, as DNA: TGTGCCAGCAGCCCGGGACAGAGTGTACGAAATCAGCCCCAGCATTTT. As protein: CASSPGQSVRNQPQHF. J is TRBJ1-5 and V is TRBV5-8; 7 bases match TRBD1. The V gene's germline CDR1 is SGHTS and CDR2 YDEGEE. Unmatched junction bases numbered 11, after V lost 4 bases and J lost 4 bases. This CDR3 comprises 16 residues.

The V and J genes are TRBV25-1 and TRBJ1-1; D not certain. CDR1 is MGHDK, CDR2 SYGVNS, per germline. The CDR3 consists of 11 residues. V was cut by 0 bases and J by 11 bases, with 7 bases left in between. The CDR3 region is CASSEYGPAFF. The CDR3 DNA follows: TGTGCCAGCAGTGAATACGGCCCTGCTTTCTTT. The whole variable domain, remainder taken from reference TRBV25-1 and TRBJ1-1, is EADIYQTPRYLVIGTGKKITLECSQTMGHDKMYWYQQDPGMELHLIHYSYGVNSTEKGDLSSESTVSRIRTEHFPLTLESARPSHTSQYLCASSEYGPAFFGQGTRLTVV.

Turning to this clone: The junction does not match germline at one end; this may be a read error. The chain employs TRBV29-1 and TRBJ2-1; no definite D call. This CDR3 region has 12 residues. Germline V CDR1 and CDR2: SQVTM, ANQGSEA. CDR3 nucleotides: TGCAGCGTTGATAGCCCATACAGTGAGCAGTTCTTC. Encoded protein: CSVDSPYSEQFF.

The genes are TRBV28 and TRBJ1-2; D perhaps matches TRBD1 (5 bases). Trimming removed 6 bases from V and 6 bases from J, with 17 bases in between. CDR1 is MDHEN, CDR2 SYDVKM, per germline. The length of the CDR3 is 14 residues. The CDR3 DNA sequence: TGTGCCAGCAGCCCATGGGGGGTGGAAAATGGCTACACCTTC. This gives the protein CASSPWGVENGYTF.

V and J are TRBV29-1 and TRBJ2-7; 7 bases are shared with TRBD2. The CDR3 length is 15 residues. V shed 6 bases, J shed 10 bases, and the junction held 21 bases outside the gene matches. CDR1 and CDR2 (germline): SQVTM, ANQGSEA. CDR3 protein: CSVDKAGVVGREQYF. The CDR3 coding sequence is TGCAGCGTGGATAAGGCGGGAGTGGTAGGGAGAGAACAGTACTTC.

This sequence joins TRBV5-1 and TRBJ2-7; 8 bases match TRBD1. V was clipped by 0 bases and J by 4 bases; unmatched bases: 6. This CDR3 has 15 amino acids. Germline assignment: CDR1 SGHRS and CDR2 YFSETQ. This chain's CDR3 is CASSLAGRGLYEQYF. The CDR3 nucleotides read TGCGCCAGCAGCTTGGCTGGCAGGGGGCTTTACGAGCAGTACTTC.

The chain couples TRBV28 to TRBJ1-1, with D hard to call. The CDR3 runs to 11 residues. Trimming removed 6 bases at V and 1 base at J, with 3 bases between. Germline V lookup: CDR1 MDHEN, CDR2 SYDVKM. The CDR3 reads CASRGNTEAFF. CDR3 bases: TGTGCCAGCAGGGGGAACACTGAAGCTTTCTTT.